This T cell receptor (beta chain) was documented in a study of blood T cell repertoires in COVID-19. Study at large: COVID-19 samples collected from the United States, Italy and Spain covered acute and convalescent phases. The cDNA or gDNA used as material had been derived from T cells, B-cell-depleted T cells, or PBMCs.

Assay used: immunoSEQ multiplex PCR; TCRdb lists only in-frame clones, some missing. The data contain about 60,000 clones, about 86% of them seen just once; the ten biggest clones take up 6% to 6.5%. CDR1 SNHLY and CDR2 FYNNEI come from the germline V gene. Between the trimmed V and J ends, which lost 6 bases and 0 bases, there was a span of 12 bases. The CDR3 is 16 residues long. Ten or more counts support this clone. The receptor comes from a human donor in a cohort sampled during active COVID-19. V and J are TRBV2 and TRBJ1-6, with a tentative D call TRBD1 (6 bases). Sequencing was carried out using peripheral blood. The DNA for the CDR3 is TGTGCCAGCAGGCAGGGGTCCCCCTCCTATAATTCACCCCTCCACTTT. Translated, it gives CASRQGSPSYNSPLHF.